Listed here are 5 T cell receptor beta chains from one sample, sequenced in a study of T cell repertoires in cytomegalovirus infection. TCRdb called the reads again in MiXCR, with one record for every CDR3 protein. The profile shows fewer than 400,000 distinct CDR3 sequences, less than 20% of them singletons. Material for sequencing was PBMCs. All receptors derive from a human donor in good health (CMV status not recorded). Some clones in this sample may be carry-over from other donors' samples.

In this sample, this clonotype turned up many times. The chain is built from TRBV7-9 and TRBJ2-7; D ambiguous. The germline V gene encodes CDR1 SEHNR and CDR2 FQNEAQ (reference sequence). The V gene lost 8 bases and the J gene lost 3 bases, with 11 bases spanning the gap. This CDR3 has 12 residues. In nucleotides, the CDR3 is TGTGCCAGCGCTGGTCGCCACTACGAGCAGTACGTC. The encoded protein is CASAGRHYEQYV.

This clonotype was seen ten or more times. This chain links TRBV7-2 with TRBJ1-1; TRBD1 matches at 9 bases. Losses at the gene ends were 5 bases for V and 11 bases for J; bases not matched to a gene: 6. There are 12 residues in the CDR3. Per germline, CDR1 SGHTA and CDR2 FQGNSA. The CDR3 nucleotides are TGTGCCAGCAGCCCAGGACAGGGGCGGGCTTTCTTT. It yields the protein CASSPGQGRAFF.

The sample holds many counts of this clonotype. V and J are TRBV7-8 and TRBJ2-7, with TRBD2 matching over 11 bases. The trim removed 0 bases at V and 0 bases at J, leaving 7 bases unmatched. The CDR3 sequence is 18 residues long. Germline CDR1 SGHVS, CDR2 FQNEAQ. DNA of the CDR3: TGTGCCAGCAGCTTAGCGCGGGGTACTAGCGGGAGCTCCTACGAGCAGTACTTC. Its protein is CASSLARGTSGSSYEQYF.

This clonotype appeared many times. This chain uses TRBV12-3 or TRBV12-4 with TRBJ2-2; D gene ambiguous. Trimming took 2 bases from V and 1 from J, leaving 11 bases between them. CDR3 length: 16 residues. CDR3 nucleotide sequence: TGTGCCAGCAGTTTATCAAGGGCCCTGAACACCGGGGAGCTGTTTTTT. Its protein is CASSLSRALNTGELFF.

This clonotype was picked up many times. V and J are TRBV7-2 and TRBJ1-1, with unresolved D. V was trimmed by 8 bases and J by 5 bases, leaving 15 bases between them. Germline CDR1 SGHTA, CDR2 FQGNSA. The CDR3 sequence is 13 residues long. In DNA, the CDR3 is TGTGCCAGCTGCATGGGTTGGGGAACTGAAGCTTTCTTT. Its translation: CASCMGWGTEAFF. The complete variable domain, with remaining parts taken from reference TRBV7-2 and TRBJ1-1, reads GAGVSQSPSNKVTEKGKDVELRCDPISGHTALYWYRQSLGQGLEFLIYFQGNSAPDKSGLPSDRFSAERTGGSVSTLTIQRTQQEDSAVYLCASCMGWGTEAFFGQGTRLTVV.